These T cell receptor beta chains were read from a single sample in a study of T cell repertoires in cytomegalovirus infection. These receptors' antigens are unknown. Using its own MiXCR run on the reads, TCRdb lists one record per CDR3 protein. The table lists about 920,000 distinct CDR3 sequences, about a third of them singletons, with around an eighth in the top ten. This specimen was cultured CD8+ T cells from PBMCs, taken from culture after CMV antigen stimulation. The receptors shown here come from a human donor in good health (CMV status not recorded). Some clones in this sample may be carry-over from other donors' samples. The CDR3 runs from the conserved cysteine through the conserved F or W. Fields, in order: clone size, D gene, J gene, V gene, CDR3 DNA, CDR3 protein. A D gene is named only where the DNA matches it firmly. Rows give clone size only sometimes, using once, few, many, or a class for an expanded clone.

few | - | TRBJ1-1 | TRBV20-1 | TGCAGTGCTAGAGACTTAGACGGTATGAACACTGAAGCTTTCTTT | CSARDLDGMNTEAFF
few | - | TRBJ1-2 | TRBV12-3/TRBV12-4 | TGTGCCAGCAGCCAGGAGGTCCTCGGGGGCTACACCTTC | CASSQEVLGGYTF
- | - | TRBJ1-5 | TRBV19 | TGTGCCAGTAGCAATGGAGTAGGGGTCGGGAATCAGCCCCAGCATTTT | CASSNGVGVGNQPQHF
- | TRBD1 | TRBJ1-2 | TRBV19 | TGTGCCAGTAACCGACTTGAAGGCAGGGGGCCGGGGTATGGCTACACCTTC | CASNRLEGRGPGYGYTF
few | - | TRBJ2-7 | TRBV27 | TGTGCCAGCAGTTTACAGGGCAGAACCTACGAGCAGTACTTC | CASSLQGRTYEQYF
- | TRBD1 | TRBJ1-1 | TRBV19 | TGTGCCAGTAGTGGGGACAGGGATATGAACACTGAAGTTTTCTTT | CASSGDRDMNTEVFF
once | TRBD2 | TRBJ2-7 | TRBV15 | TGTGCCGCCAGCAGTTTTCCGGGACTAGCGGGGGACGAGCAGTACTTC | CAASSFPGLAGDEQYF
- | - | TRBJ1-6 | TRBV9 | TGTGCCAGCAGCGTAAAACAGGGTGGGAATTCACCCCTCCACTTT | CASSVKQGGNSPLHF
- | TRBD2 | TRBJ2-1 | TRBV20-1 | TGCAGTGCTGCTAGCGGGGGGGCCTATGAGCAGTTCTTC | CSAASGGAYEQFF
- | - | TRBJ2-5 | TRBV14 | TGTGCCAGCAGCCAGACTAGAGGACTCGCGAGAGAGACCCAGTACTTC | CASSQTRGLARETQYF
- | - | TRBJ1-4 | TRBV7-6 | TGTGCCAGCAGCACTAATGAAAAACTGTTTTTT | CASSTNEKLFF
few | - | TRBJ1-1 | TRBV7-9 | TGTGCCAGCAGCTTAGGGTACAGGACCCGCGACACTGAAGCTTTCTTT | CASSLGYRTRDTEAFF
- | - | TRBJ1-1 | TRBV27 | TGTGCCAGCAGTTTAGGGGGGCATACTTTCTTT | CASSLGGHTFF
few | - | TRBJ2-7 | TRBV9 | TGTGCCAGCAGCGTAGTCCCGACAGTCTCCTACGAGCAGTACTTC | CASSVVPTVSYEQYF
few | - | TRBJ1-4 | TRBV15 | TGTGCCACCAGCAGCGTAGGCAGGGAAAAACTGTTTTTT | CATSSVGREKLFF
- | - | TRBJ2-3 | TRBV4-3 | TGCGCCAGCAGCCAAGATCACCAGGACGGGAGCACAGATACGCAGTATTTT | CASSQDHQDGSTDTQYF
once | TRBD1 | TRBJ1-1 | TRBV19 | TGTGCCAGTAGTGATTCGACAGGGGACATCACTCCATCTATGAACACTGAAGCTTTCTTT | CASSDSTGDITPSMNTEAFF
once | TRBD1 | TRBJ1-1 | TRBV20-1 | TGCAGTGCTAGCCCCGGGACAGGTTATTACATGAACACTGAAGCTTTCTTT | CSASPGTGYYMNTEAFF
few | - | TRBJ1-3 | TRBV7-6 | TGTGCCAGCAGCTTAGGGCCCGTGTCAAACACCATATATTTT | CASSLGPVSNTIYF
- | - | TRBJ2-2 | TRBV6-5 | TGTGCCAGCAGGGATCGAAGGCAGGGTAGTATCCGGGAGCTGTTTTTT | CASRDRRQGSIRELFF
- | - | TRBJ1-1 | TRBV7-9 | TGTGCCAGCAGCTTAGTTGCTTCGGGGGGTCCTGAAGCTTTCTTT | CASSLVASGGPEAFF
once | TRBD1 | TRBJ2-5 | TRBV2 | TGTGCCAGCTGGGACCGGGACAGGGGCGACTTC | CASWDRDRGDF
- | - | TRBJ1-2 | TRBV29-1 | TGCAGCGTTGACGGACCTAACTATGGCTACACCTTC | CSVDGPNYGYTF
- | TRBD2 | TRBJ2-3 | TRBV6-2/TRBV6-3 | TGTGTCAGCAGTTCTATAGCGGGGGGGCTCGATACGCAGTATTTT | CVSSSIAGGLDTQYF
few | - | TRBJ1-1 | TRBV27 | - | CASNVGQGAPGDFF
- | - | TRBJ2-7 | TRBV19 | TGTGCCAGTAGTATCGCGTCTGGGGGATCCTACGAGCAGTACTTC | CASSIASGGSYEQYF
- | TRBD2 | TRBJ2-3 | TRBV7-8 | TGTGCCAGCAGCCTCCCACTAGCGGGGGGAAATACGCAGTATTTT | CASSLPLAGGNTQYF
- | - | TRBJ1-1 | TRBV7-6 | TGTGCCAGCAGCTTCCTCGATAACACTGAAGCTTTCTTT | CASSFLDNTEAFF
many | TRBD1 | TRBJ2-2 | TRBV7-9 | TGTGCCAGCACCTGGACAGGGGGCGACACCGGGGAGCTGTTTTTT | CASTWTGGDTGELFF
few | - | TRBJ2-6 | TRBV7-9 | TGTGCCAGCAGCCTAAGACCTGACAGCTCTGGGGCCAACGTCCTGACTTTC | CASSLRPDSSGANVLTF
few | - | TRBJ1-1 | TRBV7-9 | TGTGCCAGCAGCTCTGAAGGGGGGAACACTGAAGCTTTCTTT | CASSSEGGNTEAFF
- | - | TRBJ2-7 | TRBV7-6 | TGTGCCAGCAGCTTACGGGGGGCGGTCCACGAGCAGTACTTC | CASSLRGAVHEQYF
- | - | TRBJ1-1 | TRBV6-5 | TGTGCCAGCAGTTACGAGGGCATGCTGGGTACTGAAGCTTTCTTT | CASSYEGMLGTEAFF
- | - | TRBJ1-1 | TRBV6-5 | TGTGCCAGCAGAAACGGAGCCTACACTGAAGCTTTCTTT | CASRNGAYTEAFF
- | - | TRBJ1-1 | TRBV6-6 | TGTGCCAGCAGTGTTAATTGGAACACTGAAGCTTTCTTT | CASSVNWNTEAFF
- | - | TRBJ1-4 | TRBV15 | TGTGCCACCAGCAGAGTGATTGGGGCAACTAATGAAAAACTGTTTTTT | CATSRVIGATNEKLFF
few | - | TRBJ1-1 | TRBV12-3/TRBV12-4 | TGTGCCAGCAGTTTAGCGAGGGAAGGGTCCGGCGGACTCATGAACACTGAAGCTTTCTTT | CASSLAREGSGGLMNTEAFF
- | - | TRBJ1-1 | TRBV19 | TGTGCCAGTAGTATTGTGGGGGGCGATGGCACTGAAGCTTTCTTT | CASSIVGGDGTEAFF
many | - | TRBJ1-5 | TRBV28 | TGTGCCACTTCACAGGGAGGCAATCAGCCCCAGCATTTT | CATSQGGNQPQHF
few | TRBD1 | TRBJ1-1 | TRBV6-6 | TGTGCCAGCAGCGAAACAACTCAGGGGGCGCGTACTGAAGCTTTCTTT | CASSETTQGARTEAFF
- | - | TRBJ1-2 | TRBV20-1 | TGCAGTGCTAGAGGAAACTATCGAGAGGAGGGGGGCTATGGCTACACCTTC | CSARGNYREEGGYGYTF
- | - | TRBJ1-2 | TRBV6-5 | TGTGCCAGCAGTTACCGTGCTGGGACAACCTATGGCTACACCTTC | CASSYRAGTTYGYTF
- | - | TRBJ1-4 | TRBV28 | TGTGCCAGCAGTCGGGGTTCTTCCAGTGGGCCTGGTGAAAAACTGTTTTTT | CASSRGSSSGPGEKLFF
- | - | TRBJ1-2 | TRBV4-2 | TGTGCCAGCAGCCAAGATGGGATTCAGGCCGTTCATGGCTACACCTTC | CASSQDGIQAVHGYTF
few | - | TRBJ1-4 | TRBV27 | TGTGCCAGCAGTTTACGTGGGGCTGGGGTTAATGAAAAACTGTTTTTT | CASSLRGAGVNEKLFF